These T cell receptor beta chains were read from a single sample in a study of blood T cells in healthy people across ages. TCRdb re-derived calls from the 5' RACE reads in MiXCR, one entry per CDR3 protein. The table has some 780,000 distinct CDR3 sequences, about 61% seen once. The sequenced sample was blood. Receptors originate from a man aged 40-49 years in good health. CDR3s include the opening cysteine and the closing phenylalanine or tryptophan. A D gene is named only where the DNA matches it firmly. Clone size appears in some rows only: once, few, many, or a class for an expanded clone.

TRBJ2-2 | TRBV19 | TRBD1 | - | TGTGCCAGTAGTAGGGCCGGACAGGGGACGAACACCGGGGAGCTGTTTTTT | CASSRAGQGTNTGELFF
TRBJ1-2 | TRBV6-2/TRBV6-3 | - | few | TGTGCCAGCCGGGACAACGCTAACTATGGCTACACCTTC | CASRDNANYGYTF
TRBJ2-2 | TRBV7-9 | TRBD1 | - | TGTGCCAGCCGACCCCGGGACAGAACCCCCGGGGAGCTGTTTTTT | CASRPRDRTPGELFF
TRBJ2-7 | TRBV29-1 | - | - | TGCAGCGTTGCCGATCATGGATGCGAGCAGTACTTC | CSVADHGCEQYF
TRBJ2-5 | TRBV4-2 | TRBD1 | many | TGTGCCAGCAGCCAAGCCCGGGGACAGCAAGAGACCCAGTACTTC | CASSQARGQQETQYF
TRBJ2-5 | TRBV11-2 | - | many | TGTGCCAGCAGCTTAGGTCGACTGAGCGAGACCCAGTACTTC | CASSLGRLSETQYF
TRBJ1-2 | TRBV18 | - | - | TGTGCCAGCTCATCGGGGGATTTGTATGGCTACACCTTC | CASSSGDLYGYTF
TRBJ2-5 | TRBV20-1 | - | few | TGCAGTGCTAGGACGGCGCAAGAGACCCAGTACTTC | CSARTAQETQYF
TRBJ1-4 | TRBV6-4 | TRBD1 | - | TGTGCCAGCAGGCGGACAGGGGCGTTAAATGAAAAACTGTTTTTT | CASRRTGALNEKLFF
TRBJ2-3 | TRBV25-1 | TRBD2 | - | TGTGCCAGCAGTGGTGACCCTAGCGGGAGCTACAGCACAGATACGCAGTATTTT | CASSGDPSGSYSTDTQYF
TRBJ2-5 | TRBV20-1 | TRBD1 | - | TGCAGTGCTAACCGACAGGGCTGGTCTCAAGAGACCCAGTACTTC | CSANRQGWSQETQYF
TRBJ2-1 | TRBV7-9 | TRBD2 | once | TGTGCCAGCAGCCCCCTTTGGACTAGCGGGGTCGGTGAGCAGTTCTTC | CASSPLWTSGVGEQFF
TRBJ1-5 | TRBV6-2/TRBV6-3 | TRBD1 | - | TGTGCCAGCAGTTACAGGGGGCTCGGTCAGCCCCAGCATTTT | CASSYRGLGQPQHF
TRBJ2-7 | TRBV3-1 | - | few | TGTGCCAGCAGCCACACGCTGGGTGGGATAGCGGTCCTCTCCTACGAGCAGTACTTC | CASSHTLGGIAVLSYEQYF
TRBJ2-5 | TRBV3-1 | - | once | TGTGCCAGCAGCCAAGTGGGGTTAGGGGAGACCCAGTACTTC | CASSQVGLGETQYF
TRBJ2-3 | TRBV2 | - | few | TGTGCCAGCAGTGAAGCGGTGGCAGATACGCAGTATTTT | CASSEAVADTQYF
TRBJ1-5 | TRBV29-1 | TRBD1 | few | TGCAGCGTAACCCAGGGGGTTCATCAGCCCCAGCATTTT | CSVTQGVHQPQHF
TRBJ2-7 | TRBV28 | - | few | TGTGCCAGCAGTTTCTCGAGGAGAGGGTACGAGCAGTACTTC | CASSFSRRGYEQYF
TRBJ1-2 | TRBV27 | TRBD1 | once | TGTACCAGCAGTCAGGGACAGGGACGTTATGGCTACACCTTC | CTSSQGQGRYGYTF
TRBJ2-7 | TRBV28 | TRBD1 | few | TGTGCCAGCAGTGACCCAGGACAGGGGGCGTCCCCTTACGAGCAGTACTTC | CASSDPGQGASPYEQYF
TRBJ2-2 | TRBV4-1 | TRBD2 | - | TGCGCCAGCAGCCAAGACCTACTAGCGGGAGTCACCGGGGAGCTGTTTTTT | CASSQDLLAGVTGELFF
TRBJ2-1 | TRBV29-1 | TRBD1 | - | TGCAGCGTTGTAGAACTAGACCAGGGGGCTAACAATGAGCAGTTCTTC | CSVVELDQGANNEQFF
TRBJ1-1 | TRBV20-1 | - | - | TGCAGTGCTAAGCCCCGGGGGAAAGGGAACACTGAAGCTTTCTTT | CSAKPRGKGNTEAFF
TRBJ2-1 | TRBV2 | - | - | TGTGCCAGCAGTGCACTTACGGGCTACAATGAGCAGTTCTTC | CASSALTGYNEQFF
TRBJ2-6 | TRBV29-1 | - | - | TGCAGCGTTGAGGGGGGACGGCCTGGGGCCAACGTCCTGACTTTC | CSVEGGRPGANVLTF
TRBJ2-5 | TRBV15 | - | - | TGTGCCGCCAGCAGAGATCCCTCGGGGGAGGAGACCCAGTACTTC | CAASRDPSGEETQYF
TRBJ2-5 | TRBV20-1 | - | - | TGCAGTGCTGACCTCAGGGGAGGCTACAATGAGCAGTACTTC | CSADLRGGYNEQYF
TRBJ2-1 | TRBV24-1 | - | many | TGTGCCACCTCTAGCATAGGGCGCAATGAGCAGTTCTTC | CATSSIGRNEQFF
TRBJ2-5 | TRBV9 | - | - | TGTGCCAGCGGCCAGGGGTTGGAAGAGACCCAGTACTTC | CASGQGLEETQYF
TRBJ1-4 | TRBV20-1 | TRBD1 | - | TGCAGTGCTCATGGACAGGGTGTCTCAAATGAAAAACTGTTTTTT | CSAHGQGVSNEKLFF
TRBJ2-3 | TRBV10-3 | TRBD2 | - | TGTGCCATCAGTGATTATCAGGGACTAGCGGGGGACACAGATACGCGGTATTTT | CAISDYQGLAGDTDTRYF
TRBJ2-4 | TRBV20-1 | TRBD2 | - | TGCAGTGCTAATCAAGCGGGAGTCAAAAACATTCAGTACTTC | CSANQAGVKNIQYF
TRBJ2-3 | TRBV20-1 | TRBD2 | few | TGCAGTGGGAACCGGGACTACGGAAGCATCAGTGACACAGATACGCAGTATTTT | CSGNRDYGSISDTDTQYF
TRBJ1-5 | TRBV6-2/TRBV6-3 | - | - | TGTGCCAGCAGTTACTCGATTAGGGGATCTCAGCCCCAGCATTTT | CASSYSIRGSQPQHF
TRBJ1-5 | TRBV27 | - | few | TGTGCCAGCAGTTTCAAGGGGGTGGGCAATCAGCCCCAGCATTTT | CASSFKGVGNQPQHF
TRBJ2-3 | TRBV27 | - | - | TGTGCCAGCAGTCAGCAAGTACTAGGGGTGGGAGATACGCAGTATTTT | CASSQQVLGVGDTQYF
TRBJ1-5 | TRBV6-6 | - | - | TGTGCCAGCATTCTAACGCAGATGGGGCAGCCCCAGCATTTT | CASILTQMGQPQHF
TRBJ2-1 | TRBV12-3/TRBV12-4 | - | - | TGTTCGACACGGCCGGCCGGCTACAATGAGCAGTTCTTC | CSTRPAGYNEQFF
TRBJ1-6 | TRBV25-1 | TRBD1 | - | TGTGCCAGCAGCCGGACAGGGGGTGGCGATTCACCCCTCCACTTT | CASSRTGGGDSPLHF
TRBJ2-7 | TRBV4-2 | - | - | TGTGCCAGCAGCCAAGAACAAGAGCACGAGCAGTACTTC | CASSQEQEHEQYF
TRBJ1-1 | TRBV18 | - | - | TGTGCCAGCTCACCGACGGCAGCCCGCGGGGGAACTGAAGCTTTCTTT | CASSPTAARGGTEAFF
TRBJ2-3 | TRBV15 | - | - | TGTGCCACCAGCAGAGCAATTTCGGATACGCAGTATTTT | CATSRAISDTQYF
TRBJ2-3 | TRBV7-2 | - | - | TGTGCCAGCATCCCAATGCACTCCGGAGAGACGCAGTATTTT | CASIPMHSGETQYF
TRBJ1-2 | TRBV12-3/TRBV12-4 | - | - | TGTGCCAGCAGTCAATTTCGCGGGGGCGCGTTTGGAGATGGCTACACCTTC | CASSQFRGGAFGDGYTF
TRBJ1-2 | TRBV7-2 | - | - | TGTGCCAGCAGCTTAGCGGGAGTTAACAATGGCTACACCTTC | CASSLAGVNNGYTF
TRBJ2-1 | TRBV12-3/TRBV12-4 | TRBD2 | - | TGTGCCAGCAGTTATAGCGGACTAGCGGGGACGTCGGGCCATGAGCAGTTCTTC | CASSYSGLAGTSGHEQFF
TRBJ1-2 | TRBV5-1 | - | - | TGCGCCAGCAGCCCCCAGGATAACTATGGCTACACCTTC | CASSPQDNYGYTF
TRBJ2-7 | TRBV20-1 | - | - | TGCAGTGCTAGAGTTCCAGGGGCCGAGCAGTACTTC | CSARVPGAEQYF
TRBJ2-4 | TRBV28 | TRBD1 | - | TGTGCCAGCAGGATAGGACAGGTGGAAAACATTCAGTACTTC | CASRIGQVENIQYF